One TCR beta chain is described in this entry. This clonotype was seen a handful of times. Its specific antigen is unknown. Base qualities were left out, and no much larger clone turns up one base away. Receptor amplification or capture employed PCR. Sequenced using an Illumina HiSeq 2500. TCR libraries were prepared with molecular barcoding, using unique molecular identifiers to normalize TCRbeta repertoire quantification. TCRdb itself trimmed the public reads at Q25 with fastp, ran MiXCR and retained productive beta chains. CDR3 protein sequences are deduplicated, and each keeps its most common genes and DNA. Across this sample there are fewer than 500,000 distinct CDR3 sequences, with around two fifths seen only once. The ten largest clones add up to under 30% of the sample. The treatment or condition label corresponds to: allogeneic hematopoietic cell transplantation with graft depleted of TCRalphabeta T cells and CD19 B cells. Transplant recipients were children who received TCRalphabeta/CD19-depleted allogeneic hematopoietic cell grafts.

These data are taken from a study of T-cell reconstitution after alpha-beta-depleted transplantation in children (TCRdb year 2016). Regarding the complete study: Using TCR repertoire profiling, the study followed T-cell immune reconstitution in a quantitative way in children after TCRalphabeta/CD19-depleted allogeneic hematopoietic cell transplantation. Paper-wide results and their limitations: The apparently early alphabetaT-cell count recovery about two months after transplant was reportedly dependent on only several hundred rapidly expanded clones derived from non-depleted graft cells. Over subsequent months, a decline in hyperexpanded clone frequencies was noted, and after one year, T-cell counts and TCRbeta diversity were mostly ascribed to newly produced T cells. In some patients, the high TCRbeta diversity seen at day 60 was put down to recipient T cells and intrathymic progenitors that had survived conditioning.

The sample was PBMCs, taken before TCRalphabeta/CD19-depleted stem cell transplant. This receptor was identified in a girl aged 2 to 10 with aplastic anemia, due to receive a stem cell transplant.

The sequenced DNA is TGTGCCAGCAGCTTAGGGACAGGGCTAAACGAGCAGTACTTC. Translated, it reads CASSLGTGLNEQYF. The chain employs TRBV28 and TRBJ2-7, with TRBD1 identical over 9 junction bases. The CDR3, from cysteine to phenylalanine, totals 14 residues. The only DNA kept is the CDR3, 42 bases in frame from the first base. The germline V and J ends show losses of 6 bases and 5 bases respectively, and no gene match explains 8 bases of the junction. CDR1 and CDR2 are read off the germline V gene as MDHEN and SYDVKM.